This T cell receptor (beta chain) emerged from a study of blood T cell repertoires in COVID-19. Method: immunoSEQ multiplex PCR; TCRdb's copy keeps in-frame clones and lacks some. This sample carries 95,000 to 110,000 clones, approximately 89% of them seen once, and the ten largest clones take 17%. The CDR3 has 13 amino acids. Germline values: CDR1 SGHVS, CDR2 FQNEAQ. Trimming pared 5 bases from V and 2 bases from J, leaving 9 bases between. Sequenced sample: peripheral blood. The sequence derives from an elderly woman in a cohort sampled during active COVID-19. This rearrangement joins TRBV7-8 to TRBJ1-2, with D tentatively TRBD1 (5 bases). CDR3 region: CASSPQGNYGYTF. CDR3 nucleotides: TGTGCCAGCAGCCCTCAGGGCAACTATGGCTACACCTTC.